This T cell receptor beta chain was captured in a study of cytomegalovirus exposure and HLA in healthy donors. In the study overall: Prior work identified 95 million to 120 million unique TCR beta sequences in around 170 million T cells. The study, taken as a whole, reports: Later examination showed HLA-associated TCR beta chains had greater clonal expansion than equally common others. Follow-up analysis later connected one missense variant in DCLRE1C with trimming of TCR beta V- and J-genes.

V was clipped by 4 bases and J by 7 bases; unmatched bases: 7. The CDR3 is 14 amino acids. Germline V gene sequence: CDR1 GTSNPN, CDR2 SVGIG (reference sequence). The PCR made use of 60 Vbeta and 13 Jbeta primers. Assay: immunoSEQ multiplex PCR; the TCRdb copy retains only in-frame clones and omits some. Among approximately 65,000 clones, 65% to 80% were seen once, and the ten largest hold 15% to 20%. A remark on this clone: Its specificity is unknown.

V usage is TRBV30 and J usage is TRBJ1-4, with 9 bases that match TRBD1. The sample comprised PBMCs. The receptor's source is a man in his forties in good health and CMV-seropositive. The DNA of the CDR3 is TGTGCCTGGACTACGACAGGGGGTGTTGAAAAACTGTTTTTT. Protein product: CAWTTTGGVEKLFF.